The clone carrying this T cell receptor (beta chain) appeared a single time. The data originate from a study of blood T cell repertoires in COVID-19. The wider study: The analysed material was cDNA or gDNA that came from T cells, B-cell-depleted T cells, or PBMCs.

As processed by the authors: Scientists estimated how many nucleated cells there were by amplifying reference gene primers. Only in-frame clones appear in the TCRdb table, and some are missing; sequencing was by immunoSEQ multiplex PCR. D and trimming were read from the DNA, whereas the V and J calls and clone size are those reported in that table. The table shows roughly 150,000 clones, with about 86% occurring only once. The germline V gene has CDR1 SGHNT and CDR2 YENEEA. This CDR3 contains 12 residues. The V end lost 5 bases, the J end lost 7 bases, and 12 bases lay between the germline ends. Source material: peripheral blood. The rearrangement links TRBV11-3 to TRBJ2-7, with TRBD1 as a possible D gene (6 bases). This clonotype originated in a woman older than 75 with acute or convalescent COVID-19. CDR3 sequence: CASSPWQGEQYF. As DNA, the CDR3 is TGTGCCAGCAGCCCATGGCAGGGGGAGCAGTACTTC.